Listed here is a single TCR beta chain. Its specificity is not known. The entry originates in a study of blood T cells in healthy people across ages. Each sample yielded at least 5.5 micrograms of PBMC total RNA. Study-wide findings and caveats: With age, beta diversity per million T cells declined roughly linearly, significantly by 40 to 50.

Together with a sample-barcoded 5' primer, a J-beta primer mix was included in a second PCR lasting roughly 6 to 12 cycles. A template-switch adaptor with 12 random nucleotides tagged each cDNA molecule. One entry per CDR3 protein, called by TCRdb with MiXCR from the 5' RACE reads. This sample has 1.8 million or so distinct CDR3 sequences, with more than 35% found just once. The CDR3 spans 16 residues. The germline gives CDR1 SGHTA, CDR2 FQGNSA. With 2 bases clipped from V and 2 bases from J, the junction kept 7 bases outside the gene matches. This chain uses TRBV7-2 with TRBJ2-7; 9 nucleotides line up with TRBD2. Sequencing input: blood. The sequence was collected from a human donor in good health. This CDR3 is CASSLSGGGAPYEQYF. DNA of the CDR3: TGTGCCAGCAGCTTATCCGGCGGGGGGGCTCCCTACGAGCAGTACTTC.